This T cell receptor beta chain was captured in a study of T cell responses to AZD1222 COVID-19 vaccine. Study findings and constraints: All repertoire sampling was performed exclusively after the peak T cell response. Among spike-specific TCRs, nearly half reportedly target unmutated variant regions. Among vaccine-associated CD4 TCRs, coverage spanned spike, with dominance at 160-218 and 743-854.

As for this clone: Antigen specificity is unknown.

CDR1 is SQVTM and CDR2 is ANQGSEA in the germline V gene. V was shortened by 6 bases and J by 3 bases, with 18 bases between the two germline ends. The CDR3 runs 15 residues. Clones were read by immunoSEQ multiplex PCR, and TCRdb kept only the in-frame ones, dropping some. In the table there are fewer than 85,000 clones, 89% of which are singletons. This specimen consisted of peripheral blood, obtained 28 days after the second AZD1222 dose. This TCR came from an adult who received the AZD1222 COVID-19 vaccine. The chain has TRBV29-1 and TRBJ2-1, with D perhaps TRBD1 or TRBD2 (5 bases each). The CDR3 DNA is TGCAGCGTCGCCATGGGGCGGGTGCTCTACAATGAGCAGTTCTTC. This codes for CSVAMGRVLYNEQFF.